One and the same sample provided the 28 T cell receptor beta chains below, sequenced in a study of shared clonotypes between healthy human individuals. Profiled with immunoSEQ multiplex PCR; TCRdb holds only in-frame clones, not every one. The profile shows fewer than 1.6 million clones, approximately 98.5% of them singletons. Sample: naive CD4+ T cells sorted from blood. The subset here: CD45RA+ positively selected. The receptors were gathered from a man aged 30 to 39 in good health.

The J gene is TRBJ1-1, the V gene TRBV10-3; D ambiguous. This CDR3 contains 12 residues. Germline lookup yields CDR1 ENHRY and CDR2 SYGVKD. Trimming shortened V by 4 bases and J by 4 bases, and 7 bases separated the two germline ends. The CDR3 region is CAISVIGTEAFF. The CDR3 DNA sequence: TGTGCCATCAGTGTTATTGGCACTGAAGCTTTCTTT.

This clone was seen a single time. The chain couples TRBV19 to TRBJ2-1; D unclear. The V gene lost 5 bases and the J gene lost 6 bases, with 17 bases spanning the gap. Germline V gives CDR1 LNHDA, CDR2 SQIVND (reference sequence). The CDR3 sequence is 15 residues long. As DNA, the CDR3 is TGTGCCAGTAGTTCCCATCGGCGACCGGGCAATGAGCAGTTCTTC. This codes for CASSSHRRPGNEQFF.

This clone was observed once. Here the CDR3 DNA reads TGTGCCAGCAGTTCTCCCCATGCGGCGGCTTCTAGCTACAATGAGCAGTTCTTC. Amino acids: CASSSPHAAASSYNEQFF. The rearrangement joins TRBV28 to TRBJ2-1; D gene unclear. V was trimmed by 4 bases and J by 3 bases, leaving 22 bases between them. CDR1 is MDHEN, CDR2 SYDVKM, per germline. The CDR3 sequence is 18 residues long.

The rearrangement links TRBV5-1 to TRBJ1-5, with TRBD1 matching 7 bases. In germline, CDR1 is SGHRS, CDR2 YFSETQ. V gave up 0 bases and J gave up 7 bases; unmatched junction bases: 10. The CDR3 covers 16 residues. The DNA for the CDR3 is TGCGCCAGCAGCTTGGCCACTAGACAGGGCGACCAGCCCCAGCATTTT. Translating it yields CASSLATRQGDQPQHF.

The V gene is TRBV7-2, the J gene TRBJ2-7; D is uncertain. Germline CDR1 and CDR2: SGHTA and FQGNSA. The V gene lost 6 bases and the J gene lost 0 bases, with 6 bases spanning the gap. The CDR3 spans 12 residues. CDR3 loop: CASRERSYEQYF. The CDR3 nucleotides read TGTGCCAGCAGGGAGCGCTCCTACGAGCAGTACTTC.

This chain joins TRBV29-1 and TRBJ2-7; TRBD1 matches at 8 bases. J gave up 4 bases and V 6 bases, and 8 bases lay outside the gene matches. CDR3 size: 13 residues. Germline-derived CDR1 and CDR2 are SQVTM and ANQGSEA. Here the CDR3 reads CSVGTGPSYEQYF. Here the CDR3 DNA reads TGCAGCGTCGGGACAGGACCATCGTACGAGCAGTACTTC.

CDR3 DNA: TGTGCCAGCAGTGATACGGGGGAAAGAGGTCAGCCCCAGCATTTT. Encoded protein: CASSDTGERGQPQHF. The rearrangement uses TRBV25-1 and TRBJ1-5; tentative D call: TRBD1 (5 bases). The CDR3 runs to 15 residues. Germline lookup yields CDR1 MGHDK and CDR2 SYGVNS. Trimming took off 3 bases at V and 6 bases at J, with 15 bases between the two ends.

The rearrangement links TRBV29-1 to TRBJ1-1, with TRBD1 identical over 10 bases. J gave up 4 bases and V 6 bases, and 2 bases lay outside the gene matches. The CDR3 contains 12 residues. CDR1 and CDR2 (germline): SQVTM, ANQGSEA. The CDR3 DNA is TGCAGCGTCGGACAGGGGGGCACTGAAGCTTTCTTT. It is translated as CSVGQGGTEAFF. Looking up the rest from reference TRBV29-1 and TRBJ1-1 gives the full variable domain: SAVISQKPSRDICQRGTSLTIQCQVDSQVTMMFWYRQQPGQSLTLIATANQGSEATYESGFVIDKFPISRPNLTFSTLTVSNMSPEDSSIYLCSVGQGGTEAFFGQGTRLTVV.

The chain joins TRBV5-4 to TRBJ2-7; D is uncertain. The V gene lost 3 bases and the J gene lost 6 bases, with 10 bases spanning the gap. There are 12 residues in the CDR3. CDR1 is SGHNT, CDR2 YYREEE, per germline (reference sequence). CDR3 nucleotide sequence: TGTGCCAGCAGCTCCCCGGTGACCGAGCAGTACTTC. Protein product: CASSSPVTEQYF. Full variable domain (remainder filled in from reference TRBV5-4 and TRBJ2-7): ETGVTQSPTHLIKTRGQQVTLRCSSQSGHNTVSWYQQALGQGPQFIFQYYREEENGRGNFPPRFSGLQFPNYSSELNVNALELDDSALYLCASSSPVTEQYFGPGTRLTVT.

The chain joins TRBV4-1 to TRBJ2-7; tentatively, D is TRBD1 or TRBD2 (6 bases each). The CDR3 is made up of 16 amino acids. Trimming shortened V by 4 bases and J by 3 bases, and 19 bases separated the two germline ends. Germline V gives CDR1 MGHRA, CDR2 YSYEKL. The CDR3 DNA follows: TGCGCCAGCAGCCCTCGGGACACGGGGGAATACTACGAGCAGTACTTC. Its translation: CASSPRDTGEYYEQYF.

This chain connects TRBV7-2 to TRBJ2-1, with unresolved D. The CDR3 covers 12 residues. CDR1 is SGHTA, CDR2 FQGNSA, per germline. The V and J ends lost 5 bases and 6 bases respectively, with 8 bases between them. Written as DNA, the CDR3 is TGTGCCAGCAGCCAGTTCGGCAATGAGCAGTTCTTC. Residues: CASSQFGNEQFF.

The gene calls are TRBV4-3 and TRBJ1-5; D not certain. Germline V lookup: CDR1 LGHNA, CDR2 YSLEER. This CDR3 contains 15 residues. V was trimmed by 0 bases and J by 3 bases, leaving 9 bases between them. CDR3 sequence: CASSQEFLANQPQHF. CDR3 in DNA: TGCGCCAGCAGCCAAGAGTTTTTGGCCAATCAGCCCCAGCATTTT.

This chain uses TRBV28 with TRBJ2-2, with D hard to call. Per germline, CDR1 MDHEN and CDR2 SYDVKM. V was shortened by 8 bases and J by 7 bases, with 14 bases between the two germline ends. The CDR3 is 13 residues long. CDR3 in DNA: TGTGCCAGCCGCTGGCCTCTTTACGGGGAGCTGTTTTTT. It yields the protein CASRWPLYGELFF.

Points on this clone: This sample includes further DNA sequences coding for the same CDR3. For the CDR3, the DNA is TGCGCCAGCAGCCCCGGACTGGCCCCAGATACGCAGTATTTT. Translated, it gives CASSPGLAPDTQYF. The rearrangement joins TRBV5-1 to TRBJ2-3, with D perhaps TRBD2 (5 bases). V lost 4 bases and J lost 4, with 13 bases in between. CDR1 is SGHRS, CDR2 YFSETQ, per germline. CDR3 length: 14 residues.

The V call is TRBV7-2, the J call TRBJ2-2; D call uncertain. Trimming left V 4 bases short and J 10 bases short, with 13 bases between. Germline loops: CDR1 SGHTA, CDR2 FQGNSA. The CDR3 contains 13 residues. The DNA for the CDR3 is TGTGCCAGCAGCTCCGCTTCCCTTGTGGAGCTGTTTTTT. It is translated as CASSSASLVELFF.

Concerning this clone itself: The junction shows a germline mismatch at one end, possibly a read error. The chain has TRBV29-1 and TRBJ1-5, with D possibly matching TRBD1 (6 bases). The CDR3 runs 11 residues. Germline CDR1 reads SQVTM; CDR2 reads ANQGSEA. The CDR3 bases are TGCAGCGTGATCCCGGGACAAGGATCCATTTTT. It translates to CSVIPGQGSIF.

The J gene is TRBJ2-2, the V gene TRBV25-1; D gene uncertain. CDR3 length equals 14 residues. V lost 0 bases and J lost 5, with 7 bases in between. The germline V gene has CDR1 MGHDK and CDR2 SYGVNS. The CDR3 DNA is TGTGCCAGCAGTGAATATGTAGGGACCGGGGAGCTGTTTTTT. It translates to CASSEYVGTGELFF. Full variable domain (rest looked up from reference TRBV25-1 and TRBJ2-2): EADIYQTPRYLVIGTGKKITLECSQTMGHDKMYWYQQDPGMELHLIHYSYGVNSTEKGDLSSESTVSRIRTEHFPLTLESARPSHTSQYLCASSEYVGTGELFFGEGSRLTVL.

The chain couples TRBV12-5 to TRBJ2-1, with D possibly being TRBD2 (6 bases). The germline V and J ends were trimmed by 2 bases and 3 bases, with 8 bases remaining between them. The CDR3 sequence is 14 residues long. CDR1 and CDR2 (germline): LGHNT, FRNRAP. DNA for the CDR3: TGTGCTAGTGGTTTGCTGGGGGGCTACAATGAGCAGTTCTTC. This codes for CASGLLGGYNEQFF.

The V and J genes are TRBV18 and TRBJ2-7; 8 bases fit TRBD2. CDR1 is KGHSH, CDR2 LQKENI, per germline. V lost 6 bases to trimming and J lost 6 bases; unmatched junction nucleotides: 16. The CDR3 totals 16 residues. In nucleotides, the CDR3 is TGTGCCAGCTCGCCCATCCCAGGGACTAGTTCTGGCGAGCAGTACTTC. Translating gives CASSPIPGTSSGEQYF.

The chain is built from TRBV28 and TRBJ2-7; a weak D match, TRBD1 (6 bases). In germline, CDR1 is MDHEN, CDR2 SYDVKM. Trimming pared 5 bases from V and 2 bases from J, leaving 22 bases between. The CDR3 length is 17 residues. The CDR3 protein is CASSLYPGRTAPYEQYF. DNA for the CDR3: TGTGCCAGCAGTCTCTACCCAGGAAGGACAGCTCCCTACGAGCAGTACTTC.

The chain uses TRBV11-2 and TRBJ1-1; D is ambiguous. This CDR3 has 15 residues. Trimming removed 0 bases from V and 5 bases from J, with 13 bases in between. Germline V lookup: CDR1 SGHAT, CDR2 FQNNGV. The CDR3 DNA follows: TGTGCCAGCAGCTTAGAGCGGGGAAGGGTGACTGAAGCTTTCTTT. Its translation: CASSLERGRVTEAFF.

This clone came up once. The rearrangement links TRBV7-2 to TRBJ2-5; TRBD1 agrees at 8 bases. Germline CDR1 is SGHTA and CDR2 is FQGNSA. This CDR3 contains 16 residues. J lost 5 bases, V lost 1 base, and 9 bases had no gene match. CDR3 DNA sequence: TGTGCCAGCAGCTTAGACAATTCCCAGGGGGCTGAGACCCAGTACTTC. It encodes CASSLDNSQGAETQYF.

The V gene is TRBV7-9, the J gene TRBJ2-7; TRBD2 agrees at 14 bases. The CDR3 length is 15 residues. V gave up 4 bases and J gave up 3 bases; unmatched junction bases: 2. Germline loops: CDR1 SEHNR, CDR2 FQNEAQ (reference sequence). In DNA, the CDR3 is TGTGCCAGCAGCTCCGGGACTAGCGGGAGCTACGAGCAGTACTTC. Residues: CASSSGTSGSYEQYF.

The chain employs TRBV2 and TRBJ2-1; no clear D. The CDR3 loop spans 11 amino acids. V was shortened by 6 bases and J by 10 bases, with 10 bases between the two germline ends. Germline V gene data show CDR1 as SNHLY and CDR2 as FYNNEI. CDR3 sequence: CASSQMGEQFF. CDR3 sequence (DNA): TGTGCCAGCAGCCAAATGGGGGAGCAGTTCTTC.

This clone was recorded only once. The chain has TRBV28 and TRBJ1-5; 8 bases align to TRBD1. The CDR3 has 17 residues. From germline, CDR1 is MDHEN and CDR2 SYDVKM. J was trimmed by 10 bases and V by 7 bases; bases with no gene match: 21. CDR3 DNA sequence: TGTGCCAGCACCGTTGATAAGGACAGGGTGTTGGTAGAACCCCAGCATTTT. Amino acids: CASTVDKDRVLVEPQHF.

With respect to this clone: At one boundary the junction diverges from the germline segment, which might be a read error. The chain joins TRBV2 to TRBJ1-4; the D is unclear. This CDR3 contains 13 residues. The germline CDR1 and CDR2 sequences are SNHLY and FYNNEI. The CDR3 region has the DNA TGTGCCAGTAGTGGCGAATCTAATGAAAAACTGTTTTTT. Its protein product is CASSGESNEKLFF.

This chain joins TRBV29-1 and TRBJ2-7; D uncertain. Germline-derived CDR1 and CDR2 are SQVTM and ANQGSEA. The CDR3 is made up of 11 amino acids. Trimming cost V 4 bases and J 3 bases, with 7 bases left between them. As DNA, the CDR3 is TGCAGCGTTGTCCTTGTCTACGAGCAGTACTTC. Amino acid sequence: CSVVLVYEQYF.

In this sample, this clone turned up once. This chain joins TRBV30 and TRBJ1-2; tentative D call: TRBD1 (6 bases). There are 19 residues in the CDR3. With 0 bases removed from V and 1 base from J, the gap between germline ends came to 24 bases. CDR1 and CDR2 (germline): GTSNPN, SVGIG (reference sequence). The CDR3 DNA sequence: TGTGCCTGGAGTGTACTCAGGACATTCAGGGGTGGGATTAACTATGGCTACACCTTC. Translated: CAWSVLRTFRGGINYGYTF. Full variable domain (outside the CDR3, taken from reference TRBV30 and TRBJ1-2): SQTIHQWPATLVQPVGSPLSLECTVEGTSNPNLYWYRQAAGRGLQLLFYSVGIGQISSEVPQNLSASRPQDRQFILSSKKLLLSDSGFYLCAWSVLRTFRGGINYGYTFGSGTRLTVV.